The 19 T cell receptor beta chains below were found in one sample sequenced in a study of T-cell memory formation after mild COVID-19. TCRdb itself ran the 5' RACE reads through MiXCR, one entry per CDR3 protein. The table has about 290,000 distinct CDR3 sequences, about a sixth seen once. Sequencing was performed on PBMCs or a T cell subset sorted from them (not recorded which). Receptors were obtained from a man aged 18 to 29 who had mild COVID-19 (a few samples of this study predate the infection). Cell type and time point are not known.

This clonotype turned up a few times. The chain has TRBV3-1 and TRBJ2-2; D not certain. CDR3 length: 13 amino acids. V lost 3 bases and J 6 bases, leaving 8 bases between the germline ends. Germline-derived CDR1 and CDR2 are LGHDT and YNNKEL (reference sequence). CDR3 sequence (DNA): TGTGCCAGCAGCCATCCCCGGCCCGGGGAGCTGTTTTTT. Residues: CASSHPRPGELFF.

The chain recombines TRBV10-3 with TRBJ1-6; possibly TRBD1 for D (6 bases). The CDR3 runs 15 residues. Germline-derived CDR1 and CDR2 are ENHRY and SYGVKD. Trimming stripped 2 bases from V and 9 bases from J, with 14 bases between. The CDR3 sequence: CAISETRGHPSPLHF. CDR3 nucleotide sequence: TGTGCCATCAGTGAGACCAGGGGACACCCTTCACCCCTCCACTTT.

The J gene is TRBJ1-3, the V gene TRBV6-6; unclear D gene. The length of the CDR3 is 15 residues. Germline V gene sequence: CDR1 MNHNY, CDR2 SVGAGI (reference sequence). V gave up 7 bases and J gave up 0 bases, with 13 bases separating them. Here the CDR3 DNA reads TGTGCCAGCAATTTGGACCCCTACTCTGGAAACACCATATATTTT. It specifies CASNLDPYSGNTIYF.

The J gene is TRBJ2-1, the V gene TRBV7-9; 7 nucleotides agree with TRBD2. The length of the CDR3 is 13 residues. From germline, CDR1 is SEHNR and CDR2 FQNEAQ (reference sequence). V lost 0 bases to trimming and J lost 8 bases; unmatched junction nucleotides: 1. CDR3 bases: TGTGCCAGCAGCTTAGCGGGGGGGTATGAGCAGTTCTTC. Residues: CASSLAGGYEQFF.

This clonotype showed up just a few times. The rearrangement uses TRBV7-2 and TRBJ1-1, with a weak D call TRBD1 (6 bases). Germline assignment: CDR1 SGHTA and CDR2 FQGNSA. The CDR3 loop spans 15 amino acids. The V end was cut by 5 bases, the J end by 1 base, with 14 bases between. The CDR3 nucleotides are TGTGCCAGCAGCCCATATCTGGACAGGAACACTGAAGCTTTCTTT. It is translated as CASSPYLDRNTEAFF.

This clonotype was seen only a few times. The gene calls are TRBV28 and TRBJ2-7; D is possibly TRBD2 (5 bases). V lost 6 bases and J 6 bases, leaving 18 bases between the germline ends. Germline V lookup: CDR1 MDHEN, CDR2 SYDVKM. CDR3 length: 14 residues. CDR3 in amino acids: CASRDEMGGREQYV. The CDR3 DNA is TGTGCCAGCAGAGACGAGATGGGCGGGCGCGAGCAGTACGTC.

V gene TRBV29-1 combines with J gene TRBJ2-3; D possibly corresponds to TRBD1 (5 bases). The CDR3 spans 14 residues. The V and J ends lost 3 bases and 2 bases respectively, with 12 bases between them. From germline, CDR1 is SQVTM and CDR2 ANQGSEA. CDR3 protein: CSVDGHLITDTQYF. In nucleotides, the CDR3 is TGCAGCGTTGACGGACACCTAATCACAGATACGCAGTATTTT.

This clonotype turned up a few times. The chain uses TRBV4-3 and TRBJ2-1; a weak D match, TRBD1 (6 bases). The CDR3 runs to 13 residues. The germline V gene encodes CDR1 LGHNA and CDR2 YSLEER. Trimming stripped 4 bases from V and 9 bases from J, with 13 bases between. CDR3 amino acids: CASSLAGGSEQFF. In DNA form, the CDR3 reads TGCGCCAGCAGCCTGGCTGGGGGCTCTGAGCAGTTCTTC.

There are a few counts of this clonotype. The V call is TRBV7-3, the J call TRBJ2-3; D unresolved. Germline V gene lookup returns CDR1 SGHTA and CDR2 FQGTGA. This CDR3 contains 15 residues. Trimming shortened V by 2 bases and J by 1 base, and 10 bases separated the two germline ends. CDR3 coding DNA: TGTGCCAGCAGCTTATTAGGGCCTGGCACAGATACGCAGTATTTT. Residues: CASSLLGPGTDTQYF.

The gene calls are TRBV28 and TRBJ1-5; D is uncertain. There are 15 residues in the CDR3. The ends were cut back, 1 base at V and 3 bases at J, with 10 bases in the middle. CDR1 is MDHEN, CDR2 SYDVKM, per germline. In DNA form, the CDR3 reads TGTGCCAGCAGTTTATTTACAGAACTCAATCAGCCCCAGCATTTT. Translation gives CASSLFTELNQPQHF.

CDR3 nucleotides: TGCAGCGTTGTTTCGGATACTAGCACAGATACGCAGTATTTT. Protein sequence: CSVVSDTSTDTQYF. The chain recombines TRBV29-1 with TRBJ2-3, with unresolved D. Trimming shortened V by 4 bases and J by 0 bases, and 11 bases separated the two germline ends. CDR1 is SQVTM, CDR2 ANQGSEA, per germline. The CDR3 length is 14 residues.

In its sample, this clonotype was seen a few times. CDR3 sequence reads: CASSSDSGTEAFF. As DNA, the CDR3 is TGCGCCAGCAGCTCCGACAGCGGGACTGAAGCTTTCTTT. The rearrangement joins TRBV5-1 to TRBJ1-1, with a possible D match to TRBD1 (5 bases). The length of the CDR3 is 13 residues. CDR1 and CDR2 from the germline V gene are SGHRS and YFSETQ. V lost 3 bases and J 5 bases, leaving 11 bases between the germline ends.

For the CDR3, the DNA is TGTGCCAGCAGTCGACAGCTCTCCTACAATGAGCAGTTCTTC. The encoded protein is CASSRQLSYNEQFF. The chain links TRBV6-6 to TRBJ2-1, with a possible D match to TRBD1 (5 bases). The CDR3 has 14 amino acids. Germline loops: CDR1 MNHNY, CDR2 SVGAGI (reference sequence). The V end was cut by 5 bases, the J end by 0 bases, with 8 bases between.

Only a few counts were recorded for this clonotype. The J gene is TRBJ1-1, the V gene TRBV20-1; no definite D call. V was cut by 3 bases and J by 8 bases, with 19 bases left in between. Germline V lookup: CDR1 DFQATT, CDR2 SNEGSKA (reference sequence). The CDR3 loop spans 14 amino acids. The CDR3: CSASPGDRNLEAFF. The CDR3 DNA sequence: TGCAGTGCTAGCCCCGGTGACCGAAATTTGGAAGCTTTCTTT.

The CDR3 region is CASSLGAGVVPNEQFF. CDR3 in DNA: TGTGCCAGCAGCTTAGGGGCAGGGGTCGTTCCGAATGAGCAGTTCTTC. J is TRBJ2-1 and V is TRBV7-3, with D possibly being TRBD1 (6 bases). Germline loops: CDR1 SGHTA, CDR2 FQGTGA. CDR3 length: 16 amino acids. Trimming pared 2 bases from V and 7 bases from J, leaving 18 bases between.

The J gene is TRBJ1-1, the V gene TRBV5-1, with D unresolved. V gave up 4 bases and J gave up 4 bases, with 11 bases separating them. Germline V gene data show CDR1 as SGHRS and CDR2 as YFSETQ. The CDR3 extends over 13 amino acids. CDR3 in DNA: TGCGCCAGCAGCCCTGATTGGGCCACTGAAGCTTTCTTT. Translating it yields CASSPDWATEAFF.

The chain joins TRBV20-1 to TRBJ1-1; TRBD1 matches at 7 bases. Germline assignment: CDR1 DFQATT and CDR2 SNEGSKA (reference sequence). J was trimmed by 4 bases and V by 1 base; bases with no gene match: 6. The CDR3 totals 14 residues. The CDR3 region is CSARGRGGSTEAFF. The CDR3, as DNA: TGCAGTGCTAGAGGCAGGGGGGGATCCACTGAAGCTTTCTTT.

The genes are TRBV5-1 and TRBJ2-3; D is unclear. The V end was cut by 0 bases, the J end by 0 bases, with 8 bases between. The CDR3 has 15 residues. The V gene's germline CDR1 is SGHRS and CDR2 YFSETQ. CDR3 sequence reads: CASSLDGRSTDTQYF. The CDR3 DNA reads as TGCGCCAGCAGCTTGGATGGTAGGAGCACAGATACGCAGTATTTT.

The chain joins TRBV7-2 to TRBJ2-1; D is uncertain. This CDR3 has 11 residues. The germline CDR1 and CDR2 sequences are SGHTA and FQGNSA. Between the trimmed V and J ends, which lost 3 bases and 9 bases, there was a span of 6 bases. CDR3 region: CASSFMSEQFF. CDR3 nucleotide sequence: TGTGCCAGCAGCTTTATGAGTGAGCAGTTCTTC.